A single T cell receptor beta chain is shown here with its context. The sample is drawn from a study of blood T cell repertoires in COVID-19. On the study more broadly: Acute and convalescent COVID-19 specimens originated in the United States, Italy and Spain. Sample material is recorded as cDNA or gDNA derived from T cells, B-cell-depleted T cells, or PBMCs.

The ends lost 4 bases at V and 0 bases at J; junction bases unmatched: 8. CDR3 length: 17 amino acids. Germline V CDR1 and CDR2: SGHRS, YFSETQ. Original processing methods: Nucleated cell counts were estimated from reference gene primer amplification. Using immunoSEQ multiplex PCR, the repertoire was profiled, and TCRdb retains in-frame clones only, with some absent. Clonal size and the V and J genes are those of that table, whereas D and trimming came from the DNA. The repertoire holds 45,000 to 60,000 clones, about four fifths seen once, with 1.5% to 2% in the top ten. The TCR was taken from a woman aged 60-75 years with acute or convalescent COVID-19. The sample consisted of peripheral blood. V and J are TRBV5-1 and TRBJ2-1, with 9 bases that match TRBD2. This CDR3 is CASSLGQAGGSYNEQFF. DNA for the CDR3: TGCGCCAGCAGCCTGGGTCAAGCGGGAGGCTCCTACAATGAGCAGTTCTTC. Variable domain in full (rest from reference TRBV5-1 and TRBJ2-1): KAGVTQTPRYLIKTRGQQVTLSCSPISGHRSVSWYQQTPGQGLQFLFEYFSETQRNKGNFPGRFSGRQFSNSRSEMNVSTLELGDSALYLCASSLGQAGGSYNEQFFGPGTRLTVL.